These T cell receptor beta chains were read from a single sample in a study of shared clonotypes between healthy human individuals. TCRdb's copy holds only in-frame clones and misses some; the assay was immunoSEQ multiplex PCR. The table lists hundreds of thousands of clones, approximately 90% of them singletons. Sequencing was performed on naive CD8+ T cells sorted from blood. These receptors were collected from a young man in good health. The CDR3 runs from the conserved cysteine through the conserved F or W. D genes are given only for firm matches.

.	TRBV27	TRBJ2-7	CASSSGVAVNYEQYF	TGTGCCAGCAGTTCTGGGGTAGCAGTTAACTACGAGCAGTACTTC
.	TRBV10-3	TRBJ2-3	CAISESGGTDTQYF	TGTGCCATCAGTGAGTCAGGCGGCACAGATACGCAGTATTTT
.	TRBV7-8	TRBJ2-6	CASSSGRLPTLGANVLTF	TGTGCCAGCAGCTCGGGACGTCTCCCAACCCTTGGGGCCAACGTCCTGACTTTC
.	TRBV27	TRBJ2-1	CASSLGNSYNEQFF	TGTGCCAGCAGTTTAGGAAACTCCTACAATGAGCAGTTCTTC
.	TRBV7-9	TRBJ1-4	CATSDATNEKLFF	TGTGCCACCTCAGACGCAACTAATGAAAAACTGTTTTTT
.	TRBV5-1	TRBJ1-1	CASTWDTGRGLEAFF	TGCGCCAGCACGTGGGACACGGGAAGGGGGTTGGAAGCTTTCTTT
.	TRBV4-1	TRBJ1-4	CASSPIDRGENEKLFF	TGCGCCAGCAGCCCTATAGATCGGGGGGAAAATGAAAAACTGTTTTTT
.	TRBV2	TRBJ2-5	CASSGLGVETQYF	TGTGCCAGCAGTGGACTAGGCGTAGAGACCCAGTACTTC
.	TRBV28	TRBJ2-1	CASIDRIYNEQFF	TGTGCCAGCATCGACAGAATCTACAATGAGCAGTTCTTC
.	TRBV7-8	TRBJ2-1	CASSTPTSYKQFF	TGTGCCAGCAGCACACCGACTAGTTACAAGCAGTTCTTC
.	TRBV29-1	TRBJ2-1	CSAAPDLMSSYNEQFF	TGCAGCGCCGCCCCGGACCTGATGAGCTCCTACAATGAGCAGTTCTTC
.	TRBV7-2	TRBJ2-7	CASSFLGGEQYF	TGTGCCAGCAGCTTCCTAGGCGGCGAGCAGTACTTC
.	TRBV7-9	TRBJ2-7	CASSLSSSSFYEQYF	TGTGCCAGCAGCCTTAGTTCTAGCAGCTTCTACGAGCAGTACTTC
TRBD1	TRBV4-2	TRBJ2-1	CASSQRSGTGLREQFF	TGTGCCAGCAGCCAAAGATCCGGGACAGGGCTTCGAGAGCAGTTCTTC
TRBD1	TRBV28	TRBJ2-1	CASSAGTGTDEQFF	TGTGCCAGCAGCGCCGGGACAGGGACGGATGAGCAGTTCTTC
TRBD2	TRBV7-3	TRBJ2-3	CASSTAGGTDTQYF	TGTGCCAGCAGCACCGCGGGGGGCACAGATACGCAGTATTTT
.	TRBV7-9	TRBJ1-2	CASSGRGSYTF	TGTGCCAGCAGCGGCAGGGGAAGCTACACCTTC
.	TRBV27	TRBJ2-2	CASSSGRFAAGELFF	TGTGCCAGCAGTTCAGGACGCTTCGCCGCCGGGGAGCTGTTTTTT
.	TRBV7-2	TRBJ1-3	CASSWTRASGNTIYF	TGTGCCAGCAGCTGGACAAGGGCCTCTGGAAACACCATATATTTT
.	TRBV6-6	TRBJ2-1	CASKGGGMSNEQFF	TGTGCCAGCAAAGGAGGGGGGATGAGCAATGAGCAGTTCTTC